This T cell receptor beta chain comes out of a study of blood T cells in healthy people across ages. Each of the donors had about 9.9 milliliters of peripheral blood drawn into EDTA-treated Vacutainer tubes. There are 15 residues in the CDR3. V shed 4 bases and J shed 4 bases, with 12 bases lying between them. Germline V lookup: CDR1 SGHRS, CDR2 YFSETQ. With a J-beta primer mix and a sample-barcoded 5' primer, a second PCR ran roughly 6 to 11 cycles. One entry per CDR3 protein, called by TCRdb with MiXCR from the 5' RACE reads. Among roughly 1,000,000 distinct CDR3 sequences listed, 20% to 25% were seen once. This clonotype was counted only a few times. Its antigen is not identified. The study's findings and limits: TCR beta diversity, measured per million T cells, fell in a roughly linear way with age.

These data were also reused for a study on T cells of mothers and their children.

The sample comprised blood. The chain uses TRBV5-1 and TRBJ2-6; D is unclear. This receptor was identified in a girl aged 2 to 9 in good health. The CDR3 loop is CASSIPTEGANVLTF. The DNA of the CDR3 is TGCGCCAGCAGCATTCCTACAGAGGGGGCCAACGTCCTGACTTTC.